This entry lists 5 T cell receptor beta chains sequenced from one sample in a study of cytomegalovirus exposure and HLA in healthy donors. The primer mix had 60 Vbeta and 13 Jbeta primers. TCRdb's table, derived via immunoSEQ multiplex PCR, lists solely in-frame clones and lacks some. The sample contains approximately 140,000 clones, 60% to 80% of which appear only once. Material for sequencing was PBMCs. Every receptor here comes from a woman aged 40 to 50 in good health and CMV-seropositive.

The CDR3 DNA follows: TGCGCCAGCAGCCGAACCGGGACAGGGTCTACCGGGGAGCTGTTTTTT. The encoded protein is CASSRTGTGSTGELFF. The rearrangement links TRBV4-1 to TRBJ2-2; 9 bases map to TRBD1. V shed 4 bases and J 5 bases; nucleotides not matched to a gene: 8. The CDR3 covers 16 residues. Germline V gene sequence: CDR1 MGHRA, CDR2 YSYEKL.

The CDR3 DNA is TGTGCCACCACCCGGGACAGAGCCAACACTGAAGCTTTCTTT. It encodes CATTRDRANTEAFF. The rearrangement uses TRBV15 and TRBJ1-1; 7 bases match TRBD1. Germline CDR1 LNHNV, CDR2 YYDKDF (reference sequence). The ends lost 7 bases at V and 2 bases at J; junction bases unmatched: 7. The CDR3 has 14 amino acids.

This CDR3 is CASSQETAGFRGEQYF. The CDR3 DNA sequence: TGCGCCAGCAGCCAAGAGACTGCAGGCTTCCGGGGGGAGCAGTACTTC. The chain uses TRBV4-1 and TRBJ2-7; D is perhaps TRBD2 (6 bases). The CDR3 is 16 amino acids. Germline assignment: CDR1 MGHRA and CDR2 YSYEKL. Trimming took 0 bases from V and 7 from J, leaving 19 bases between them.

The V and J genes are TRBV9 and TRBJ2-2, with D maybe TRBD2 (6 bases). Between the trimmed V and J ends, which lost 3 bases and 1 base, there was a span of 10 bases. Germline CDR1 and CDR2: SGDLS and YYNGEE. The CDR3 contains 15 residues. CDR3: CASSAGLLNTGELFF. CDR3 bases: TGTGCCAGCAGCGCGGGACTCCTGAACACCGGGGAGCTGTTTTTT.

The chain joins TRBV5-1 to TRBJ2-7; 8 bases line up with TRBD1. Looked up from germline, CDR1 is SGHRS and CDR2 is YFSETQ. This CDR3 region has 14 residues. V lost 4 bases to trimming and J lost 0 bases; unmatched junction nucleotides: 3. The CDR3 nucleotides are TGCGCCAGCAGCACGGGACAGGTCTCCTACGAGCAGTACTTC. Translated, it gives CASSTGQVSYEQYF.